Only a few counts were recorded for the clone carrying this TCR beta chain. The antigen is unknown. Clones were read by immunoSEQ multiplex PCR, and TCRdb kept only the in-frame ones, dropping some. The sample consists of fewer than 400,000 clones, roughly 71% of them appearing once. This record belongs to a study of cytotoxic CD8 clonotypes in ibrutinib-treated CLL. About the study: Mean yields were approximately 260,000 productive templates and under 100,000 productive rearrangements per sample.

Whole-study results and caveats: Sample timing was unmatched between remission and later-progressing patients; lymph nodes unstudied. Clonality rose at ibrutinib response, held steady in sustained remission, and fell toward baseline at progression. The clonality rise at ibrutinib response reflected private clonotype expansion.

The receptor was isolated from a human donor with chronic lymphocytic leukemia. This sample comprised PBMCs, obtained after 36 months of ibrutinib treatment.

The CDR3 coding sequence is TGTGCCAGCAGTCTCCGGCCCGGACGGAACGGGGAGCTGTTTTTT. It yields the protein CASSLRPGRNGELFF. The chain combines TRBV6-6 with TRBJ2-2; D call uncertain. V was shortened by 5 bases and J by 7 bases, with 17 bases between the two germline ends. The CDR3 totals 15 residues. Germline values: CDR1 MNHNY, CDR2 SVGAGI (reference sequence).